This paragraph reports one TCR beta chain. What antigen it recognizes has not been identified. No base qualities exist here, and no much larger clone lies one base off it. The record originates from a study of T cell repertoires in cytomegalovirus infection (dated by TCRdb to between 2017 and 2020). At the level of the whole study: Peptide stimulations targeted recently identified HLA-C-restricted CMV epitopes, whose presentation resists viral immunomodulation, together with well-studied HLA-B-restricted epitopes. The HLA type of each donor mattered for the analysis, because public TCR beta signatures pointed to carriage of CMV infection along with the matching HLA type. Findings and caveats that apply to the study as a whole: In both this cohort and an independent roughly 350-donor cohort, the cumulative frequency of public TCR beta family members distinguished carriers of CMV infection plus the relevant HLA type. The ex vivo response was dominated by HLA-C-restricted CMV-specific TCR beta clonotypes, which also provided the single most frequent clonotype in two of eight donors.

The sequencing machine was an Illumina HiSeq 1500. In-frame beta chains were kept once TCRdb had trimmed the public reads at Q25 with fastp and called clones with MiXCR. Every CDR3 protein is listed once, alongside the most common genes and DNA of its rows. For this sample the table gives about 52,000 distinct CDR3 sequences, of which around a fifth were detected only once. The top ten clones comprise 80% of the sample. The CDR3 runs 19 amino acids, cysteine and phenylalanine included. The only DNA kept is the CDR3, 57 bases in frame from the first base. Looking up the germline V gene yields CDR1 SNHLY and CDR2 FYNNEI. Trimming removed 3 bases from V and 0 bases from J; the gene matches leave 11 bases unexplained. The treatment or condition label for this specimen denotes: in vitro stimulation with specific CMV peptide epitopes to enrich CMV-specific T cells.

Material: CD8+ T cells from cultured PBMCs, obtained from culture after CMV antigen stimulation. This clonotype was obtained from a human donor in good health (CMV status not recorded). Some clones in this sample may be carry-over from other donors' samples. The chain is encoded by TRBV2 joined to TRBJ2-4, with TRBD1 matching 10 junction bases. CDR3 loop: CASSDPPGQGLLAKNIQYF. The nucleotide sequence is TGTGCCAGCAGTGACCCTCCGGGACAGGGGCTTTTAGCCAAAAACATTCAGTACTTC.